This TCR beta chain was sequenced during a study of blood T cells in healthy people across ages. This clonotype occurred a few times. Using a J-beta primer mix together with a sample-barcoded 5' primer, a second PCR was run for roughly 7 to 11 cycles. Researchers report that a template-switch adaptor with 12 random nucleotides tagged each cDNA molecule. All samples yielded 3 million or more CDR3-containing paired-end reads. TCRdb itself ran the 5' RACE reads through MiXCR, one entry per CDR3 protein. This sample has around 1.5 million distinct CDR3 sequences, with approximately 32% found just once. Each donor was a healthy Caucasian individual from Russia, aged about 6 to 95. The CDR3 length is 14 residues. V gave up 8 bases and J gave up 8 bases, with 21 bases separating them.

The rearrangement joins TRBV12-3 or TRBV12-4 to TRBJ1-2, with a possible D match to TRBD1 (6 bases). Material: blood. This receptor was taken from a woman aged 30 to 39 in good health. In nucleotides, the CDR3 is TGTGCCAGCGGATCCAGGGGCCTGAAACCGGGCTACACCTTC. Translated: CASGSRGLKPGYTF.